The present TCR beta chain was sequenced within a study of blood T cell repertoires in COVID-19. CDR3 length: 15 amino acids. Germline CDR1 is SGHDN and CDR2 is FVKESK. With V trimmed by 4 bases and J by 1 base, 6 bases remained unmatched. Libraries were prepared by immunoSEQ multiplex PCR; TCRdb keeps only in-frame clonotypes and omits some of them. The repertoire holds hundreds of thousands of clones, with 86% as singletons. The gene calls are TRBV14 and TRBJ2-7; 8 bases agree with TRBD1. The origin of this receptor is a woman in her 70s with COVID-19, enrolled during active disease. Sequencing was carried out using peripheral blood. CDR3 loop: CASSPPGGYSYEQYF. For the CDR3, the DNA is TGTGCCAGCAGCCCACCAGGGGGCTATTCCTACGAGCAGTACTTC.